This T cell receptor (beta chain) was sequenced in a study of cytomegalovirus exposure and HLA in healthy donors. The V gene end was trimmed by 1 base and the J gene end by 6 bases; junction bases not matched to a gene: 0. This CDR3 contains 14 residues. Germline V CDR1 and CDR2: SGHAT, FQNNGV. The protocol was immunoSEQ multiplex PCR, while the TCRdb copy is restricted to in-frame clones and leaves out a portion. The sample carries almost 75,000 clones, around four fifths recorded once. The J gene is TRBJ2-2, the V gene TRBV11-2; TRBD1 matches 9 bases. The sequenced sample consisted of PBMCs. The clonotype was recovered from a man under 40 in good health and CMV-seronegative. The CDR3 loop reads CASSLGTGAGELFF. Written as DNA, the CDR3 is TGTGCCAGCAGCTTAGGGACAGGGGCCGGGGAGCTGTTTTTT. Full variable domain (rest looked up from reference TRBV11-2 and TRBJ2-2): EAGVAQSPRYKIIEKRQSVAFWCNPISGHATLYWYQQILGQGPKLLIQFQNNGVVDDSQLPKDRFSAERLKGVDSTLKIQPAKLEDSAVYLCASSLGTGAGELFFGEGSRLTVL.